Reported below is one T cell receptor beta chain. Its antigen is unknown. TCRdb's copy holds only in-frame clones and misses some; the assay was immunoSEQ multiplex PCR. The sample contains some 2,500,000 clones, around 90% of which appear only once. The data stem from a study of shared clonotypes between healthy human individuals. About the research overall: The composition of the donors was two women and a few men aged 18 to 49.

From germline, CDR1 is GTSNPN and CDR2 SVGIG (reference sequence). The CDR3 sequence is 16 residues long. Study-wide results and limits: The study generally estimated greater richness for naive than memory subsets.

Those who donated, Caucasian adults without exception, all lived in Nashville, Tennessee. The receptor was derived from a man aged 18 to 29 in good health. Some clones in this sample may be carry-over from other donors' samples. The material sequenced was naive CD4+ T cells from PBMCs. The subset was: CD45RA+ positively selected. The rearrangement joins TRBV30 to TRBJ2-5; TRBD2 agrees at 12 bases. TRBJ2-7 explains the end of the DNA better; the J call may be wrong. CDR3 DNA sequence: TGTGCCTGGATACCCGGACTAGCGGGACGCTCCTACGAGCAGTACTTC. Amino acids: CAWIPGLAGRSYEQYF.